Listed below are T cell receptor beta chains from one sample, sequenced in a study of cytomegalovirus exposure and HLA in healthy donors. The repertoire was sequenced with immunoSEQ multiplex PCR; TCRdb's copy has only in-frame clones and lacks some. This sample carries 130,000 to 150,000 clones, approximately 78% of them seen once, and the ten largest clones take about 2.4%. Sequencing used PBMCs. The receptors were gathered from a woman between 18 and 30 years old in good health and CMV-seropositive. Each CDR3 is given with its conserved first and last residue. A D gene is named only where the DNA matches it firmly. Clone sizes are given selectively: once, few, many, or a class where the clone is expanded.

TRBJ1-5,TRBD1,-,TRBV6-1,CASSGRQGSNQPQHF,TGTGCCAGCAGTGGGAGACAGGGGAGCAATCAGCCCCAGCATTTT
TRBJ2-3,-,-,TRBV14,CASSQAGSIIGDTQYF,TGTGCCAGCAGCCAAGCCGGGAGCATCATAGGGGATACGCAGTATTTT
TRBJ2-2,TRBD2,once,TRBV29-1,CSVDLAGVNTGELFF,TGCAGCGTTGATCTTGCGGGGGTAAACACCGGGGAGCTGTTTTTT
TRBJ2-7,-,once,TRBV7-6,CASSAREDEQYF,TGTGCCAGCAGCGCCAGGGAGGACGAGCAGTACTTC
TRBJ1-2,-,-,TRBV5-4,CASIRDPQGARRGYTF,TGTGCCAGCATCCGGGACCCACAGGGAGCGAGGCGTGGCTACACCTTC
TRBJ1-6,TRBD1,once,TRBV11-1,CASSHRQGVSPLHF,TGTGCCAGCAGCCACCGACAGGGGGTATCACCCCTCCACTTT
TRBJ1-2,-,-,TRBV5-6,CASSLAFDYGYTF,TGTGCCAGCAGCTTGGCCTTTGACTATGGCTACACCTTC
TRBJ2-1,TRBD1,-,TRBV6-5,CASRGTGGNEQFF,TGTGCCAGCAGAGGGACAGGGGGCAATGAGCAGTTCTTC
TRBJ1-2,-,-,TRBV28,CASTPPGSGRGYTF,TGTGCCAGCACCCCCCCTGGGAGCGGCCGGGGCTACACCTTC
TRBJ1-4,-,-,TRBV5-6,CASSLRGEEKLFF,TGTGCCAGCAGTCTCAGGGGCGAAGAAAAACTGTTTTTT
TRBJ2-2,TRBD1,once,TRBV6-1,CASSGQGRTGELFF,TGTGCCAGCAGTGGACAGGGTAGAACCGGGGAGCTGTTTTTT
TRBJ1-1,-,-,TRBV7-2,CASSLGQVVTEAFF,TGTGCCAGCAGCTTAGGACAGGTTGTCACTGAAGCTTTCTTT
TRBJ1-1,TRBD1,-,TRBV27,CASSLRAQGTRWTEAFF,TGTGCCAGCAGTTTAAGGGCACAGGGGACCCGGTGGACTGAAGCTTTCTTT
TRBJ1-1,TRBD1,-,TRBV18,CASSPQTKSYRDRDFF,TGTGCCAGCTCACCACAAACGAAAAGCTACCGGGACAGGGACTTCTTT
TRBJ2-2,-,-,TRBV10-1,CASSEGTLSGELFF,TGCGCCAGCAGTGAGGGGACTTTGTCGGGGGAGCTGTTTTTT
TRBJ1-2,-,-,TRBV9,CASSVGFGGNYGYTF,TGTGCCAGCAGCGTAGGATTCGGGGGGAACTATGGCTACACCTTC
TRBJ1-2,TRBD1,-,TRBV6-5,CASSSRGLGYTF,TGTGCCAGCAGTTCCAGGGGGCTCGGCTACACCTTC
TRBJ2-7,TRBD1,-,TRBV27,CASSYTGVEEQYF,TGTGCCAGCAGCTATACAGGGGTGGAAGAGCAGTACTTC
TRBJ2-1,TRBD2,-,TRBV7-8,CASSLARLAGDLSYNEQFF,TGTGCCAGCAGCTTAGCCAGACTAGCGGGGGACTTAAGTTACAATGAGCAGTTCTTC
TRBJ2-5,TRBD1,-,TRBV2,CAGPGQGGETQYF,TGTGCCGGTCCGGGACAGGGCGGAGAGACCCAGTACTTC
TRBJ2-1,TRBD1,few,TRBV19,CASSISGGAYNEQFF,TGTGCCAGTAGTATTTCAGGGGGCGCGTACAATGAGCAGTTCTTC
TRBJ1-5,TRBD1,-,TRBV6-1,CASTSGQGGQPQHF,TGTGCCAGCACCTCAGGACAGGGCGGTCAGCCCCAGCATTTT
TRBJ1-1,TRBD1,-,TRBV5-6,CASSLRGPGNTEAFF,TGTGCCAGCAGCTTAAGGGGGCCCGGGAACACTGAAGCTTTCTTT
TRBJ1-4,-,-,TRBV13,CASTEYGGQNEKLFF,TGTGCCAGCACCGAGTATGGGGGCCAGAATGAAAAACTGTTTTTT
TRBJ2-3,-,-,TRBV5-4,CASSPRSSTDTQYF,TGTGCCAGCAGCCCTAGAAGCAGCACAGATACGCAGTATTTT
TRBJ2-1,-,-,TRBV5-1,CASSIGQPYNEQFF,TGCGCCAGCAGCATAGGACAGCCCTACAATGAGCAGTTCTTC
TRBJ2-7,TRBD1,-,TRBV7-9,CASTTGDRGYEQYF,TGTGCCAGCACTACGGGGGACAGGGGGTACGAGCAGTACTTC
TRBJ2-5,TRBD1,-,TRBV6-5,CASSQRWTGQETQYF,TGTGCCAGCAGTCAACGGTGGACAGGGCAAGAGACCCAGTACTTC
TRBJ2-1,-,few,TRBV28,CASTHPERGARGEQFF,TGTGCCAGCACGCACCCGGAGAGGGGCGCGCGGGGTGAGCAGTTCTTC
TRBJ1-2,TRBD1,-,TRBV28,CASTYRGGYTF,TGTGCCAGCACATACAGGGGTGGCTACACCTTC
TRBJ2-5,-,once,TRBV19,CASSTGQSETQYF,TGTGCCAGTAGTACAGGACAGTCGGAGACCCAGTACTTC
TRBJ2-3,-,-,TRBV19,CASSILPTDTQYF,TGTGCCAGTAGTATTCTACCCACAGATACGCAGTATTTT
TRBJ2-1,-,-,TRBV6-1,CASSLEQGGMDEQFF,TGTGCCAGCAGCCTCGAGCAGGGGGGCATGGATGAGCAGTTCTTC
TRBJ2-2,-,few,TRBV9,CASSTPGPQGTGELFF,TGTGCCAGCAGCACTCCGGGACCCCAGGGGACCGGGGAGCTGTTTTTT
TRBJ2-5,TRBD2,-,TRBV18,CASSPGGGKETQYF,TGTGCCAGCTCACCCGGGGGAGGGAAAGAGACCCAGTACTTC
TRBJ1-1,-,-,TRBV21-1,CASSKADVQKEAFF,TGTGCCAGCAGCAAAGCCGATGTACAGAAGGAAGCTTTCTTT
TRBJ1-2,TRBD1,-,TRBV30,CAWSRGRDRGPYGYTF,TGTGCCTGGAGCCGGGGTAGGGACAGGGGGCCCTATGGCTACACCTTC
TRBJ1-1,-,-,TRBV11-3,CASSLSWGDTEAFF,TGTGCCAGCAGCTTAAGTTGGGGGGACACTGAAGCTTTCTTT
TRBJ1-5,TRBD1,-,TRBV19,CASSIEDRGNQPQHF,TGTGCCAGTAGTATAGAGGACAGGGGTAATCAGCCCCAGCATTTT
TRBJ2-7,-,-,TRBV6-1,CASSDAGWGSYEQYF,TGTGCCAGCAGTGATGCGGGGTGGGGGTCCTACGAGCAGTACTTC
TRBJ1-3,-,-,TRBV6-5,CASSETRQSGNTIYF,TGTGCCAGCAGCGAGACTAGACAGTCTGGAAACACCATATATTTT
TRBJ1-2,-,-,TRBV28,CASSTPPRDSPLAETF,TGTGCCAGCAGTACCCCACCAAGGGACTCCCCCTTGGCGGAGACCTTC
TRBJ2-7,-,-,TRBV28,CASSLRDIMDYEQYF,TGTGCCAGCAGTCTAAGGGACATTATGGACTACGAGCAGTACTTC
TRBJ1-3,-,-,TRBV9,CASSGDRTDTIYF,TGTGCCAGCAGCGGTGACAGGACGGACACCATATATTTT
TRBJ2-7,TRBD2,-,TRBV7-9,CASSSSGGHEQYF,TGTGCCAGCAGCTCGAGCGGGGGCCACGAGCAGTACTTC
TRBJ1-5,-,-,TRBV30,CAWSAAGLSRGSNQPQHF,TGTGCCTGGAGTGCCGCAGGACTGTCCAGGGGTAGCAATCAGCCCCAGCATTTT
TRBJ2-7,-,-,TRBV4-1,CASRGEASYEQYF,TGCGCCAGCAGGGGAGAAGCCTCCTACGAGCAGTACTTC
TRBJ2-5,TRBD1,-,TRBV25-1,CASSEWTGVGETQYF,TGTGCCAGCAGTGAATGGACAGGAGTCGGGGAGACCCAGTACTTC
TRBJ2-1,-,-,TRBV25-1,CASSEVGSSYNEQFF,TGTGCCAGCAGTGAAGTGGGGAGCTCCTACAATGAGCAGTTCTTC
TRBJ2-1,TRBD1,-,TRBV6-5,CASSSGGSYNEQFF,TGTGCCAGCAGTTCAGGGGGCTCCTACAATGAGCAGTTCTTC
TRBJ1-2,TRBD1,-,TRBV7-6,CASSRLSGQGSGYTF,TGTGCCAGCAGCCGCCTCAGTGGACAGGGTTCGGGCTACACCTTC
TRBJ2-1,TRBD2,few,TRBV19,CASSTGLAAGNEQFF,TGTGCCAGTAGTACCGGACTAGCCGCCGGCAATGAGCAGTTCTTC
TRBJ2-7,-,-,TRBV28,CASSLSVDKSSYEQYF,TGTGCCAGCAGTTTATCGGTGGACAAGAGCTCCTACGAGCAGTACTTC
TRBJ1-5,-,-,TRBV7-2,CASSLSGLGQPQHF,TGTGCCAGCAGCTTGTCGGGTTTGGGTCAGCCCCAGCATTTT